The 15 T cell receptor beta chains reported below all come from one sample, sequenced in a study of identifying expanded T cells in peripheral blood. Measured with immunoSEQ multiplex PCR; TCRdb has only the in-frame clones, and not every one. The sample lists 85,000 to 100,000 clones, around 88% occurring once. Sequenced: blood. The receptor set was obtained from a person aged 18 to 75 in good health.

The rearrangement links TRBV7-3 to TRBJ2-2; D might be TRBD1 or TRBD2, each matching 5 bases. The germline gives CDR1 SGHTA, CDR2 FQGTGA. The CDR3 spans 12 residues. V was pared by 7 bases and J by 5 bases, with 8 bases between. The CDR3 DNA is TGTGCCAGCACCTGGGGGACCGGGGAGCTGTTTTTT. This codes for CASTWGTGELFF.

The chain employs TRBV18 and TRBJ2-5; D may be TRBD1 (6 bases). Germline CDR1 and CDR2: KGHSH and LQKENI. The CDR3 has 13 residues. Trimming took off 3 bases at V and 3 bases at J, with 8 bases between the two ends. The CDR3 is CASSPTGKETQYF. The DNA of the CDR3 is TGTGCCAGCTCACCTACAGGGAAAGAGACCCAGTACTTC.

This rearrangement joins TRBV2 to TRBJ1-5; D unresolved. V lost 6 bases and J 3 bases, leaving 18 bases between the germline ends. This CDR3 has 16 residues. The germline gives CDR1 SNHLY, CDR2 FYNNEI. The CDR3 nucleotides read TGTGCCAGCAGCGCAGGCCGCGGCCTCATCAATCAGCCCCAGCATTTT. Amino acids: CASSAGRGLINQPQHF.

The gene calls are TRBV18 and TRBJ2-7; TRBD2 is a possible D gene (6 bases). The V and J ends lost 1 base and 2 bases respectively, with 15 bases between them. The germline V gene encodes CDR1 KGHSH and CDR2 LQKENI. The CDR3 is made up of 16 amino acids. CDR3 DNA: TGTGCCAGCTCACCACTCCCTGCGGGAACGACCTACGAGCAGTACTTC. It codes for CASSPLPAGTTYEQYF.

The chain combines TRBV28 with TRBJ2-7; TRBD1 matches 9 bases. The germline CDR1 and CDR2 sequences are MDHEN and SYDVKM. V was clipped by 5 bases and J by 7 bases; unmatched bases: 9. The CDR3 covers 14 residues. CDR3 nucleotide sequence: TGTGCCAGCAGTCTCCTACAGGGGGCCAGGGAGCAGTACTTC. Its protein product is CASSLLQGAREQYF.

The chain employs TRBV15 and TRBJ2-7; D gene uncertain. Between the trimmed V and J ends, which lost 0 bases and 5 bases, there was a span of 11 bases. Germline V gene sequence: CDR1 LNHNV, CDR2 YYDKDF (reference sequence). CDR3 length: 14 residues. The CDR3 nucleotides read TGTGCCACCAGCAGAGATAACCCAGAGAACGAGCAGTACTTC. This translates into CATSRDNPENEQYF.

The J gene is TRBJ2-3, the V gene TRBV19, with TRBD2 matching over 9 bases. The V gene's germline CDR1 is LNHDA and CDR2 SQIVND (reference sequence). The V segment lost 4 bases and the J segment 0 bases; nucleotides outside the gene matches: 2. This CDR3 has 15 residues. The CDR3 sequence is CASSNSGGSTDTQYF. In DNA form, the CDR3 reads TGTGCCAGTAGTAATAGCGGGGGTAGCACAGATACGCAGTATTTT.

This chain joins TRBV5-4 and TRBJ2-7, with a weak D call TRBD1 (5 bases). Germline-derived CDR1 and CDR2 are SGHNT and YYREEE (reference sequence). The germline V and J ends were trimmed by 2 bases and 6 bases, with 18 bases remaining between them. The CDR3 sequence is 15 residues long. DNA for the CDR3: TGTGCCAGCAGCTTTACAGGAAGGGTCCAGGGCGAGCAGTACTTC. Its protein product is CASSFTGRVQGEQYF.

The chain's CDR3 is CASSIGLNLGLGTEAFF. The CDR3 DNA reads as TGTGCCAGTAGTATAGGGCTCAACTTAGGGTTGGGCACTGAAGCTTTCTTT. The chain couples TRBV19 to TRBJ1-1; D gene unclear. Germline loops: CDR1 LNHDA, CDR2 SQIVND (reference sequence). This CDR3 comprises 17 residues. The ends were cut back, 1 base at V and 4 bases at J, with 19 bases in the middle.

The J gene is TRBJ2-3, the V gene TRBV6-1, with 9 bases matching TRBD2. CDR1 and CDR2 (germline): MNHNS, SASEGT. With 8 bases clipped from V and 2 bases from J, the junction kept 8 bases outside the gene matches. The length of the CDR3 is 15 residues. The DNA for the CDR3 is TGTGCCAGCCGGTGGGCTAGCGGGGTCACAGATACGCAGTATTTT. It translates to CASRWASGVTDTQYF.

The chain links TRBV4-1 to TRBJ1-5; 8 nucleotides line up with TRBD1. V lost 3 bases to trimming and J lost 7 bases; unmatched junction nucleotides: 8. The CDR3 loop spans 15 amino acids. The germline gives CDR1 MGHRA, CDR2 YSYEKL. CDR3 bases: TGCGCCAGCAGCCACCCCGGGACAGGACAGCAGCCCCAGCATTTT. Amino acid sequence: CASSHPGTGQQPQHF.

The gene calls are TRBV4-1 and TRBJ1-1; D not resolved. CDR3 length equals 13 residues. V was clipped by 1 base and J by 1 base, with 4 bases between them. Germline lookup yields CDR1 MGHRA and CDR2 YSYEKL. Here the CDR3 DNA reads TGCGCCAGCAGCCAAGTGGGGAACACTGAAGCTTTCTTT. Encoded protein: CASSQVGNTEAFF.

The DNA for the CDR3 is TGTGCCAGCAGTCCTAGCTACCAAGAGACCCAGTACTTC. Its protein is CASSPSYQETQYF. This chain joins TRBV28 and TRBJ2-5, with a possible D match to TRBD2 (5 bases). Trimming took 5 bases from V and 0 from J, leaving 7 bases between them. This CDR3 spans 13 amino acids. Germline V gene lookup returns CDR1 MDHEN and CDR2 SYDVKM. Based on the CDR3 plus reference TRBV28 and TRBJ2-5, the full variable domain is DVKVTQSSRYLVKRTGEKVFLECVQDMDHENMFWYRQDPGLGLRLIYFSYDVKMKEKGDIPEGYSVSREKKERFSLILESASTNQTSMYLCASSPSYQETQYFGPGTRLLVL.

The chain couples TRBV19 to TRBJ2-6; TRBD1 might be the D (7 bases). In germline, CDR1 is LNHDA, CDR2 SQIVND (reference sequence). V lost 2 bases and J 4 bases, leaving 9 bases between the germline ends. The CDR3 has 15 amino acids. The CDR3 DNA reads as TGTGCCAGTAGTATACAGGGGGGCGGGGCCAACGTCCTGACTTTC. Its protein is CASSIQGGGANVLTF.

The chain links TRBV4-3 to TRBJ1-2, with D tentatively TRBD1 (5 bases). This CDR3 is built from 15 residues. In germline, CDR1 is LGHNA, CDR2 YSLEER. The ends were cut back, 1 base at V and 4 bases at J, with 13 bases in the middle. The chain's CDR3 is CASSQALRDLYGYTF. The DNA of the CDR3 is TGCGCCAGCAGCCAAGCCCTCCGGGACCTCTATGGCTACACCTTC.